These 15 T cell receptor beta chains were sequenced from one sample in a study of blood T cell repertoires in COVID-19. Measured with immunoSEQ multiplex PCR; TCRdb has only the in-frame clones, and not every one. The sample consists of about 260,000 clones, approximately 86% of them appearing once. The sample was peripheral blood. Receptors were obtained from a human donor in a cohort sampled during active COVID-19.

This clone was counted a single time. The chain is built from TRBV27 and TRBJ1-2; 7 nucleotides match TRBD1. Germline CDR1 and CDR2: MNHEY and SMNVEV (reference sequence). The CDR3 has 14 residues. V shed 5 bases, J shed 8 bases, and the junction held 11 bases outside the gene matches. The chain's CDR3 is CASSLTGAAKGYTF. The DNA of the CDR3 is TGTGCCAGCAGTCTAACAGGGGCCGCCAAAGGCTACACCTTC.

This clone was recorded once. V and J are TRBV21-1 and TRBJ2-1; the D call TRBD1 from the table was never checked on the DNA. TRBV21-1 is a pseudogene locus. The CDR3 is 14 residues long. The CDR3 region is CASSNGRGYNEQFF. The CDR3 DNA reads TGTGCCAGCAGCAATGGTAGGGGCTACAATGAGCAGTTCTTC.

The V gene is TRBV27, the J gene TRBJ1-1, with D possibly TRBD1 on 6 matching bases. Trimming shortened V by 3 bases and J by 1 base, and 9 bases separated the two germline ends. The germline CDR1 and CDR2 sequences are MNHEY and SMNVEV (reference sequence). This CDR3 has 14 residues. The CDR3 DNA is TGTGCCAGCAGTTTTAGGACAGAGAACACTGAAGCTTTCTTT. As protein: CASSFRTENTEAFF.

The chain employs TRBV5-1 and TRBJ2-7, with D tentatively TRBD2 (6 bases). The V gene's germline CDR1 is SGHRS and CDR2 YFSETQ. This CDR3 region has 14 residues. V was clipped by 4 bases and J by 0 bases, with 11 bases between them. CDR3 DNA sequence: TGCGCCAGCAGCGTCGGGACTCACTCCTACGAGCAGTACTTC. This gives the protein CASSVGTHSYEQYF.

This chain connects TRBV6-5 to TRBJ1-5; D is unclear. V shed 6 bases and J shed 3 bases, with 15 bases lying between them. Germline V gene sequence: CDR1 MNHEY, CDR2 SVGAGI. This CDR3 has 15 amino acids. The CDR3 region is CASSRRGGINQPQHF. As DNA, the CDR3 is TGTGCCAGCAGCCGTCGGGGTGGCATCAATCAGCCCCAGCATTTT.

The V and J genes are TRBV24-1 and TRBJ2-1; D gene ambiguous. Germline CDR1 and CDR2: KGHDR and SFDVKD. The V and J ends lost 6 bases and 0 bases respectively, with 11 bases between them. This CDR3 comprises 15 residues. CDR3 sequence: CATSLSSYSYNEQFF. The CDR3 DNA reads TGTGCCACCAGTCTTAGTTCCTACTCCTACAATGAGCAGTTCTTC.

The chain couples TRBV9 to TRBJ1-3; TRBD1 is a possible D gene (6 bases). Trimming took 4 bases from V and 4 from J, leaving 18 bases between them. Germline CDR1 SGDLS, CDR2 YYNGEE. The CDR3 extends over 16 amino acids. CDR3 nucleotide sequence: TGTGCCAGCAGCCCGCGGTTCGGGACAAAGGGAAACACCATATATTTT. This translates into CASSPRFGTKGNTIYF.

The chain has TRBV19 and TRBJ2-5, with 8 bases fitting TRBD1. V lost 10 bases, J lost 5 bases, and 12 bases stayed unmatched. The CDR3 covers 14 residues. Per the germline V gene, CDR1 is LNHDA and CDR2 is SQIVND (reference sequence). The CDR3, as DNA: TGTGCCACTCGACAGGGGAAGCCCCACGAGACCCAGTACTTC. Translated, it gives CATRQGKPHETQYF. The full variable domain, its missing parts supplied by reference TRBV19 and TRBJ2-5, is DGGITQSPKYLFRKEGQNVTLSCEQNLNHDAMYWYRQDPGQGLRLIYYSQIVNDFQKGDIAEGYSVSREKKESFPLTVTSAQKNPTAFYLCATRQGKPHETQYFGPGTRLLVL.

The chain carries TRBV20-1 and TRBJ2-7, with D unclear. Trimming stripped 3 bases from V and 4 bases from J, with 13 bases between. Germline CDR1 DFQATT, CDR2 SNEGSKA (reference sequence). This CDR3 region has 13 residues. The CDR3 here is CSASLDSTYEQYF. In nucleotides, the CDR3 is TGCAGTGCTAGTCTCGACTCTACATACGAGCAGTACTTC.

The gene calls are TRBV25-1 and TRBJ2-1, with 7 bases that match TRBD2. The V and J ends lost 2 bases and 6 bases, in that order; junction bases with no gene match: 16. Germline assignment: CDR1 MGHDK and CDR2 SYGVNS. This CDR3 has 18 amino acids. CDR3 loop: CASSETRKSGESINEQFF. As DNA, the CDR3 is TGTGCCAGCAGTGAAACAAGGAAGAGCGGGGAGAGCATCAATGAGCAGTTCTTC.

The chain recombines TRBV7-2 with TRBJ2-7; 9 nucleotides align to TRBD1. The CDR3 is 16 residues long. Germline CDR1 SGHTA, CDR2 FQGNSA. V was clipped by 1 base and J by 1 base; unmatched bases: 5. The CDR3, as DNA: TGTGCCAGCAGCTTAGTCTGGGACAGGGCATCCTACGAGCAGTACTTC. It yields the protein CASSLVWDRASYEQYF.

This rearrangement joins TRBV3-1 (or the pseudogene TRBV3-2) to TRBJ2-7, with 10 positions matching TRBD2. This CDR3 is built from 15 residues. In germline, CDR1 is LGHDT, CDR2 YNNKEL (reference sequence). V lost 7 bases and J lost 1; bases outside the gene matches: 7. This CDR3 reads CASNSDSGRSYEQYF. DNA of the CDR3: TGTGCCAGCAACTCGGATAGCGGGAGGTCCTACGAGCAGTACTTC.

With regard to this clone: The junction and the germline gene differ at one end; a read error may be behind it. J is TRBJ2-5 and V is TRBV7-2, with D perhaps matching TRBD2 (5 bases). The CDR3 loop spans 17 amino acids. The V gene's germline CDR1 is SGHTA and CDR2 FQGNSA. The CDR3 DNA sequence: TGTGCCAGCACCTTAACCCCCACCCCACCGCCGGGGGAGACCCAGTACTTC. It codes for CASTLTPTPPPGETQYF.

This clone was seen more than once but under ten times. The chain has TRBV29-1 and TRBJ1-2; 9 positions agree with TRBD1. With V trimmed by 8 bases and J by 3 bases, 4 bases remained unmatched. Germline CDR1 and CDR2: SQVTM and ANQGSEA. CDR3 length: 12 residues. CDR3 in amino acids: CSSRQGDYGYTF. In nucleotides, the CDR3 is TGCAGCTCCAGACAGGGGGACTATGGCTACACCTTC.

The chain couples TRBV6-5 to TRBJ1-2, with no clear D. CDR1 is MNHEY, CDR2 SVGAGI, per germline. V lost 4 bases, J lost 4 bases, and 13 bases lay in between. The CDR3 is made up of 14 amino acids. The CDR3 DNA sequence: TGTGCCAGCAGTTCCCTCGGGGAGACCTATGGCTACACCTTC. Translating gives CASSSLGETYGYTF.